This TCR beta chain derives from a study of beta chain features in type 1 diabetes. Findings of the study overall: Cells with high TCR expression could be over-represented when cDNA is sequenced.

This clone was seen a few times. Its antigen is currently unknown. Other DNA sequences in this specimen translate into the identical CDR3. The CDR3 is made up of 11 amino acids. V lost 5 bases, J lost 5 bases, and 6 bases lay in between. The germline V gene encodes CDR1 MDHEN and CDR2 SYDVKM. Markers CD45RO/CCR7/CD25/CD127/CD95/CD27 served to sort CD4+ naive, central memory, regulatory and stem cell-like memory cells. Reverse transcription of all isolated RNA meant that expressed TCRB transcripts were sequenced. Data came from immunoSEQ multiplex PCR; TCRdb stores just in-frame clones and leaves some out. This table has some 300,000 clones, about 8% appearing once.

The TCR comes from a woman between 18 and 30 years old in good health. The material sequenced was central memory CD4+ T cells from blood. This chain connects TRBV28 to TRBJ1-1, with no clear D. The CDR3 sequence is CASSLGTEAFF. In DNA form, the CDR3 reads TGTGCCAGCAGTCTCGGAACTGAAGCTTTCTTT.